Listed below are T cell receptor beta chains from one sample, sequenced in a study of cytomegalovirus exposure and HLA in healthy donors. Profiled with immunoSEQ multiplex PCR; TCRdb holds only in-frame clones, not every one. Among 200,000 to 250,000 clones listed, around 76% were seen once. The sequencing sample was made of PBMCs. The source is a man younger than 35 in good health and CMV-seronegative. Both conserved end residues are part of each CDR3. Fields, in order: clone size, V gene, J gene, D gene, CDR3 protein, CDR3 DNA. D genes are given only for firm matches. A clone size is listed for some rows: how often the clone was seen (once, few, many), or a class if it is expanded.

clone_size: NA; v_call: TRBV9; j_call: TRBJ2-3; d_call: TRBD2; cdr3_aa: CASSVGPTSGSADTQYF; cdr3_nt: TGTGCCAGCAGCGTGGGTCCCACTAGCGGGAGCGCAGATACGCAGTATTTT
clone_size: NA; v_call: TRBV19; j_call: TRBJ1-5; d_call: NA; cdr3_aa: CASVAGGHQPQHF; cdr3_nt: TGTGCCAGTGTCGCGGGCGGTCATCAGCCCCAGCATTTT
clone_size: NA; v_call: TRBV5-1; j_call: TRBJ2-3; d_call: NA; cdr3_aa: CASSLDPFWSTDTQYF; cdr3_nt: TGCGCCAGCAGCTTGGACCCTTTCTGGAGTACAGATACGCAGTATTTT
clone_size: NA; v_call: TRBV2; j_call: TRBJ1-6; d_call: TRBD1; cdr3_aa: CASKSSGTVNSPLHF; cdr3_nt: TGTGCCAGCAAAAGTTCCGGGACAGTCAATTCACCCCTCCACTTT
clone_size: NA; v_call: TRBV4-2; j_call: TRBJ1-6; d_call: TRBD1; cdr3_aa: CASSQGTGINSPLHF; cdr3_nt: TGTGCCAGCAGCCAAGGGACAGGGATCAATTCACCCCTCCACTTT
clone_size: NA; v_call: TRBV2; j_call: TRBJ2-1; d_call: NA; cdr3_aa: CASSPRGTHEQFF; cdr3_nt: TGTGCCAGCAGCCCTCGGGGAACCCATGAGCAGTTCTTC
clone_size: NA; v_call: TRBV10-1; j_call: TRBJ2-2; d_call: NA; cdr3_aa: CASSAWRFGGELFF; cdr3_nt: TGCGCCAGCAGTGCTTGGCGGTTTGGCGGGGAGCTGTTTTTT
clone_size: few; v_call: TRBV5-1; j_call: TRBJ2-5; d_call: TRBD1; cdr3_aa: CASSLGDRVKETQYF; cdr3_nt: TGCGCCAGCAGCTTGGGGGACAGGGTGAAAGAGACCCAGTACTTC
clone_size: NA; v_call: TRBV6-1; j_call: TRBJ2-7; d_call: TRBD2; cdr3_aa: CASSYGEGRYEQYF; cdr3_nt: TGTGCCAGCAGTTATGGGGAGGGGCGATATGAGCAGTACTTC
clone_size: NA; v_call: TRBV6-1; j_call: TRBJ1-4; d_call: NA; cdr3_aa: CASSETELNEKLFF; cdr3_nt: TGTGCCAGCAGTGAAACGGAGCTTAATGAAAAACTGTTTTTT
clone_size: NA; v_call: TRBV15; j_call: TRBJ2-3; d_call: TRBD1; cdr3_aa: CATRLGGLSTDTQYF; cdr3_nt: TGTGCCACTAGGCTAGGGGGCCTTAGCACAGATACGCAGTATTTT
clone_size: NA; v_call: TRBV7-9; j_call: TRBJ2-2; d_call: NA; cdr3_aa: CASSPRMWSTGELFF; cdr3_nt: TGTGCCAGCAGTCCGAGGATGTGGTCAACCGGGGAGCTGTTTTTT
clone_size: NA; v_call: TRBV6-5; j_call: TRBJ2-7; d_call: NA; cdr3_aa: CASSYRRWAEQYF; cdr3_nt: TGTGCCAGCAGTTACCGCCGCTGGGCCGAGCAGTACTTC
clone_size: NA; v_call: TRBV10-3; j_call: TRBJ2-3; d_call: TRBD2; cdr3_aa: CATLAGVADTQYF; cdr3_nt: TGTGCCACCTTAGCGGGAGTGGCAGATACGCAGTATTTT
clone_size: NA; v_call: TRBV5-6; j_call: TRBJ2-3; d_call: NA; cdr3_aa: CASSFGGLDTDTQYF; cdr3_nt: TGTGCCAGCAGCTTTGGCGGCCTAGACACAGATACGCAGTATTTT
clone_size: few; v_call: TRBV10-1; j_call: TRBJ2-3; d_call: NA; cdr3_aa: CASSESIIADTQYF; cdr3_nt: TGCGCCAGCAGTGAGTCGATCATAGCAGATACGCAGTATTTT
clone_size: NA; v_call: TRBV7-8; j_call: TRBJ2-7; d_call: TRBD1; cdr3_aa: CASSLDPPGQGAPEQYF; cdr3_nt: TGTGCCAGCAGCTTGGACCCCCCGGGACAGGGGGCCCCCGAGCAGTACTTC
clone_size: NA; v_call: TRBV14; j_call: TRBJ1-1; d_call: NA; cdr3_aa: CASSQEWGDYTEAFF; cdr3_nt: TGTGCCAGCAGCCAAGAGTGGGGGGACTACACTGAAGCTTTCTTT
clone_size: few; v_call: TRBV2; j_call: TRBJ2-4; d_call: NA; cdr3_aa: CASSDRAQPDF; cdr3_nt: TGTGCCAGCAGTGACAGGGCCCAACCGGACTTC
clone_size: NA; v_call: TRBV29-1; j_call: TRBJ2-7; d_call: TRBD1; cdr3_aa: CSVEGQGRGEQYF; cdr3_nt: TGCAGCGTTGAGGGACAGGGGCGCGGCGAGCAGTACTTC
clone_size: NA; v_call: TRBV10-1; j_call: TRBJ2-7; d_call: NA; cdr3_aa: CASSEVLASEQYF; cdr3_nt: TGCGCCAGCAGTGAGGTCTTAGCGAGCGAGCAGTACTTC
clone_size: NA; v_call: TRBV10-3; j_call: TRBJ2-7; d_call: TRBD2; cdr3_aa: CAIGTSGTYEQYF; cdr3_nt: TGTGCCATCGGGACTAGCGGGACCTACGAGCAGTACTTC